These T cell receptor beta chains were read from a single sample in a study of blood T cell repertoires in COVID-19. Using immunoSEQ multiplex PCR, the repertoire was profiled, and TCRdb retains in-frame clones only, with some absent. The sample contains approximately 240,000 clones, about nine tenths of which appear only once. Sequencing input: peripheral blood. Receptor source: a man aged 30-40 years with COVID-19, enrolled during active disease. Both conserved end residues are part of each CDR3.

>TRBJ1-1|TRBV5-6
CASSLLGGNTEAFF
>TRBJ1-2|TRBV10-3
CAISLRQTEGYGYTF
>TRBJ2-5|TRBV19
CASSSSPGTGLETQYF
>TRBJ1-2|TRBV25-1
CASSGPVWENGYTF
>TRBJ2-6|TRBV19
CASERPGSGANVLTF
>TRBJ1-5|TRBV19
CASSIAGNNQPQHF
>TRBJ1-2|TRBV19
CAGGDGTNYGYTF
>TRBJ1-3|TRBV19
CASLPGSSGNTIYF
>TRBJ1-2|TRBV5-1
CASSWGTGDGYTF
>TRBJ1-1|TRBV28
CASSLQGSLTEAFF
>TRBJ1-3|TRBV19
CASKRTASGNTIYF
>TRBJ2-5|TRBV6-1
CASSAIGGGLVETQYF
>TRBJ1-6|TRBV2
CASIPGRDISYNSPLHF
>TRBJ1-2|TRBV4-1
CASSQDSVEAGDFGYTF
>TRBJ1-2|TRBV6-1
CASSSATGNGYTF
>TRBJ2-7|TRBV5-6
CASSLLAGGLFEQYF
>TRBJ2-1|TRBV2
CASSEGRGIRLAGQFF
>TRBJ2-1|TRBV6-5
CASSSVGGGAYEQFF
>TRBJ1-1|TRBV5-4
CASSLRGPMNTEAFF
>TRBJ2-5|TRBV6-4
CASSVGGGAGETQYF
>TRBJ2-3|TRBV10-3
CAISEGDRVTDTQYF
>TRBJ1-1|TRBV12-3/TRBV12-4
CATKGQPNTEAFF
>TRBJ2-3|TRBV10-1
CASSDPRGQTDTQYF
>TRBJ1-2|TRBV6-1
CASSESFGNYGYTF
>TRBJ1-2|TRBV4-1
CASSQLGQSKGYGYTF
>TRBJ2-1|TRBV6-2/TRBV6-3
CASSFLAGGGEQFF
>TRBJ1-1|TRBV5-1
CASSLGQGWTEAFF
>TRBJ1-1|TRBV6-1
CASSVGTGLAYTEAFF
>TRBJ2-3|TRBV15
CATSGAADTQYF
>TRBJ1-4|TRBV5-1
CASSMDRGRGAEKLFF
>TRBJ2-3|TRBV5-1
CASSLGTSASTDTQYF
>TRBJ1-6|TRBV5-1
CASSPNAQGLSYNSPLHF
>TRBJ1-4|TRBV3-1/TRBV3-2
CASSYPAGELFF
>TRBJ1-6|TRBV5-1
CASSGGQGRNSPLHF
>TRBJ1-2|TRBV5-1
CASSLTGTPADYGYTF
>TRBJ2-1|TRBV9
CASSVGLAGGYNEQFF
>TRBJ1-1|TRBV10-3
CAISATAVAEAFF
>TRBJ1-6|TRBV18
CASSPYDRSTNSPLHF
>TRBJ1-6|TRBV27
CASSLLTTNRLSSYNSPLHF
>TRBJ1-5|TRBV29-1
CSAGDSSNQPQHF